This T cell receptor beta chain was recorded in a study of blood T cells in healthy people across ages. V was shortened by 2 bases and J by 5 bases, with 21 bases between the two germline ends. The CDR3 consists of 17 residues. Germline V lookup: CDR1 ENHRY, CDR2 SYGVKD. Alongside a J-beta primer mix, a sample-barcoded 5' primer served in a second PCR lasting roughly 6 to 12 cycles. TCRdb re-analysed the 5' RACE reads in MiXCR, keeping a single row per CDR3 protein. The data show roughly 1.9 million distinct CDR3 sequences, about two fifths seen once. Findings and caveats of the study: There was no known CMV status for donors, so expanded clonotype changes were possibly confounded. More naive CD4+ cells and higher diversity marked long-lived donors relative to aged donors.

Aged roughly 6 to 100, donors were systemically healthy Caucasians from Russia. Per sample, at least 5 micrograms of total RNA were extracted. In regard to this clonotype: Its matching antigen is unknown.

The sequence came from a human donor in good health. V usage is TRBV10-3 and J usage is TRBJ1-2, with a tentative D call TRBD1 (5 bases). Sequences were obtained from blood. The CDR3 region has the DNA TGTGCCATCAGTGAGCCGTCCCGGTGGGGGGGATGGTATGGCTACACCTTC. This gives the protein CAISEPSRWGGWYGYTF.